The 11 T cell receptor beta chains presented below share a single source sample, sequenced in a study of T cell responses to AZD1222 COVID-19 vaccine. Method: immunoSEQ multiplex PCR; TCRdb's copy keeps in-frame clones and lacks some. The table records fewer than 120,000 clones, around 85% of them present only once. This specimen consisted of peripheral blood, obtained on day 0 of AZD1222 vaccination. These receptors came from an adult in good health.

This clone has more than one count but fewer than ten. The chain carries TRBV28 and TRBJ1-5, with D possibly being TRBD1 (5 bases). Trimming removed 2 bases at V and 7 bases at J, with 12 bases between. This CDR3 is built from 14 residues. Germline-derived CDR1 and CDR2 are MDHEN and SYDVKM. CDR3 in DNA: TGTGCCAGCAGTTTAGAGCAGGGAAGACAGCCCCAGCATTTT. The encoded protein is CASSLEQGRQPQHF.

This sequence joins TRBV28 and TRBJ1-2, with a tentative D call TRBD1 (5 bases). CDR1 and CDR2 (germline): MDHEN, SYDVKM. The ends were cut back, 1 base at V and 5 bases at J, with 8 bases in the middle. This CDR3 spans 13 amino acids. The DNA for the CDR3 is TGTGCCAGCAGTTTATCGGGGCGGTATGGCTACACCTTC. Translation gives CASSLSGRYGYTF.

The chain uses TRBV9 and TRBJ1-5; D remains unclear. V was clipped by 0 bases and J by 2 bases, with 6 bases between them. Germline CDR1 and CDR2: SGDLS and YYNGEE. The CDR3 is 14 amino acids. The CDR3 region has the DNA TGTGCCAGCAGCGTAGCGGCAGGCAATCAGCCCCAGCATTTT. This encodes CASSVAAGNQPQHF.

This sequence joins TRBV7-2 and TRBJ1-5; D is perhaps TRBD1 (5 bases). Germline V lookup: CDR1 SGHTA, CDR2 FQGNSA. V dropped 3 bases and J dropped 6 bases, with 12 bases sitting between them. The CDR3 extends over 14 amino acids. CDR3 sequence: CASSFTQGSQPQHF. CDR3 nucleotide sequence: TGTGCCAGCAGCTTTACGCAGGGTAGTCAGCCCCAGCATTTT.

This sequence joins TRBV6-2 or TRBV6-3 and TRBJ1-1; 9 bases agree with TRBD1. The CDR3 covers 16 residues. Germline CDR1 is MNHEY and CDR2 is SVGEGT. With 4 bases clipped from V and 0 bases from J, the junction kept 6 bases outside the gene matches. This chain's CDR3 is CASSWDRDYMNTEAFF. The DNA for the CDR3 is TGTGCCAGCAGTTGGGACAGGGACTATATGAACACTGAAGCTTTCTTT.

This rearrangement joins TRBV5-1 to TRBJ2-5; D is unresolved. This CDR3 is 11 amino acids long. Germline V gene sequence: CDR1 SGHRS, CDR2 YFSETQ. Trimming cost V 2 bases and J 7 bases, with 6 bases left between them. The CDR3, as DNA: TGCGCCAGCAGCTTCGACCCGACCCAGTACTTC. Amino acids: CASSFDPTQYF.

The J gene is TRBJ2-7, the V gene TRBV6-2 or TRBV6-3, with 7 bases aligning to TRBD1. The CDR3 runs to 13 residues. The V gene's germline CDR1 is MNHEY and CDR2 SVGEGT. Losses at the gene ends were 2 bases for V and 4 bases for J; bases not matched to a gene: 2. Written as DNA, the CDR3 is TGTGCCAGCAGTTACCAGGGACAGTACGAGCAGTACTTC. It encodes CASSYQGQYEQYF.

The rearrangement joins TRBV10-1 to TRBJ2-7; TRBD2 matches 13 bases. CDR1 and CDR2 (germline): WNHNN, SYGVQD (reference sequence). With 6 bases clipped from V and 5 bases from J, the junction kept 7 bases outside the gene matches. The CDR3 is 15 amino acids. CDR3 region: CASSRLAGGYDEQYF. The CDR3 bases are TGCGCCAGCAGCCGACTAGCGGGAGGCTACGACGAGCAGTACTTC.

This chain connects TRBV19 to TRBJ2-4; 7 nucleotides agree with TRBD1. CDR1 and CDR2 (germline): LNHDA, SQIVND (reference sequence). The CDR3 sequence is 14 residues long. Unmatched junction bases numbered 8, after V lost 7 bases and J lost 5 bases. The DNA for the CDR3 is TGTGCCAGTAAGACAGGGCCGTCAGAAAACATTCAGTACTTC. Encoded protein: CASKTGPSENIQYF.

The V gene is TRBV9, the J gene TRBJ1-2, with D possibly being TRBD1 (6 bases). CDR3 size: 14 residues. Germline CDR1 SGDLS, CDR2 YYNGEE. The ends were cut back, 3 bases at V and 2 bases at J, with 11 bases in the middle. CDR3 amino acids: CASSATGSNYGYTF. CDR3 sequence (DNA): TGTGCCAGCAGCGCGACAGGATCCAACTATGGCTACACCTTC.

The J gene is TRBJ2-2, the V gene TRBV4-1, with TRBD1 identical over 12 bases. There are 16 residues in the CDR3. The germline V gene has CDR1 MGHRA and CDR2 YSYEKL. The J segment lost 5 bases and the V segment lost 6 bases, leaving 7 bases of the junction unmatched. The CDR3 DNA is TGCGCCAGCAGAATGGGACAGGGGGCTGGGACCGGGGAGCTGTTTTTT. It is translated as CASRMGQGAGTGELFF.